The T cell receptor (beta chain) under discussion was sequenced for a study of T cells in narcolepsy (dated 2018 in TCRdb). At the level of the whole study: The study enrolled patients with narcolepsy type 1 or type 2 (NT1, NT2) together with healthy control donors. The study used TCR Vbeta sequencing to track clonotypes in blood and CSF while looking for autoreactive T cells in narcolepsy patients that target self-antigens of hypocretin neurons (hypocretin, TRIB2).

On this clone itself: The antigen this receptor binds is unknown. Base qualities are not at hand, and no much larger clone is one base apart.

Memory CD4+ T cells were sorted ex vivo from peripheral blood of narcolepsy patients and healthy controls for TCR Vbeta sequencing. The library was made by the immunoSEQ multiplex PCR assay. Entries here come from immuneACCESS through TCRdb and include only in-frame sequences with V and J called. Some clones fail to appear in such tables; in the studies checked, an unresolved V gene covers under half of the shortfall, and the cause of the remainder is unknown. The sample yields about 43,000 clones; approximately 90% were counted once. The ten largest make up roughly 1.2% of the sample. The CDR1 and CDR2 encoded by the germline V gene are SGHRS and YFSETQ. CDR3 length: 15 amino acids, cysteine to phenylalanine. The read is trimmed to its CDR3 DNA, 45 bases read in frame from base 1. A distance of 13 bases separates the germline ends of V and J, which lose 0 bases and 5 bases respectively. What the research found in general, with its limitations: Patients and controls had similar numbers of sequenced blood memory CD4+ clonotypes, with averages of some 40,000 in patients and some 36,000 in controls. Plots comparing CSF and blood CD4+ T cell clonotypes from the same patient highlighted HCRT-specific and TRIB2-specific autoreactive clonotypes. Autoreactive clonotypes were reported to be detected serially in the blood of the same patients and of different patients, but not in the blood of healthy controls. No sequences matching autoreactive T cell clones were contained in some blood memory CD4+ repertoires from patients and controls.

The V gene is TRBV5-1 and the J gene is TRBJ2-3, with the D gene too uncertain to name. The sequence was collected from a human donor with narcolepsy. The specimen sequenced was CD45RA- memory CD4+ T cells from PBMCs. The cell subset or site label, read with the paper, signifies: memory T cells sorted ex vivo from peripheral blood. The bases read TGCGCCAGCAGCTTGGCCGGTAGCTTAAGAGATACGCAGTATTTT. It specifies CASSLAGSLRDTQYF.